This TCR beta chain was recovered during a study of blood T cell repertoires in COVID-19. About the study: Acute-phase and convalescent COVID-19 samples originated in the United States, Italy and Spain.

Profiled with immunoSEQ multiplex PCR; TCRdb holds only in-frame clones, not every one. The sample lists around 300,000 clones, about 80% occurring once. Germline CDR1 and CDR2: MNHNY and SVGAGI (reference sequence). The trim removed 7 bases at V and 5 bases at J, leaving 4 bases unmatched. The CDR3 has 14 residues. The sequence was collected from a woman between 45 and 60 years old who had recovered from COVID-19. What was sequenced was peripheral blood. The chain couples TRBV6-6 to TRBJ1-4; 10 bases agree with TRBD1. The CDR3 is CASTPGQGNEKLFF. The CDR3 DNA reads TGTGCCAGCACCCCGGGACAGGGGAATGAAAAACTGTTTTTT.